Below, 16 T cell receptor beta chains from the same sample are listed, as sequenced in a study of graft-versus-host responses after intestinal transplantation. Responders (around 200,000, CFSE-labeled) met around 200,000 stimulators that were irradiated and violet-dye-labeled. Profiling relied on immunoSEQ multiplex PCR, and the TCRdb table lists in-frame clones only, not all of them. Here the sample spans 1,500 to 2,000 clones, over 55% being singletons. This sample comprised alloreactive CD8+ T cells from a mixed lymphocyte reaction culture, obtained before transplantation. Subset noted: CFSE-low proliferating T cells sorted from approximately six-day pre-transplant mixed lymphocyte reaction (GvH or HvG direction). Every receptor here comes from a human patient who was an organ donor for intestinal transplantation.

The rearrangement links TRBV21-1 to TRBJ2-7; TRBD2 is the table's D call and was not checked against the DNA. TRBV21-1 is annotated as a pseudogene. The CDR3 is made up of 14 amino acids. CDR3 protein: CASSNGGGQDEQYF. The CDR3 nucleotides are TGTGCCAGCAGCAACGGCGGGGGGCAGGACGAGCAGTACTTC.

The genes are TRBV27 and TRBJ2-4, with D possibly being TRBD1 (5 bases). CDR1 and CDR2 (germline): MNHEY, SMNVEV (reference sequence). The CDR3 runs 11 residues. V was clipped by 5 bases and J by 8 bases, with 7 bases between them. The CDR3 is CASSQGDIQYF. CDR3 bases: TGTGCCAGCAGTCAGGGTGACATTCAGTACTTC.

The chain has TRBV14 and TRBJ2-7; D unclear. The CDR3 is made up of 15 amino acids. V was trimmed by 3 bases and J by 3 bases, leaving 15 bases between them. CDR1 and CDR2 from the germline V gene are SGHDN and FVKESK. The CDR3 sequence is CASSQADSVNYEQYF. DNA of the CDR3: TGTGCCAGCAGCCAGGCCGACTCTGTGAACTACGAGCAGTACTTC.

This chain uses TRBV7-9 with TRBJ1-4; possible D gene TRBD1, 5 bases. The V gene's germline CDR1 is SEHNR and CDR2 FQNEAQ (reference sequence). V was clipped by 3 bases and J by 6 bases, with 14 bases between them. The CDR3 has 15 amino acids. The CDR3 reads CASSFRTRDDEKLFF. The CDR3 region has the DNA TGTGCCAGCAGCTTTCGGACAAGGGATGATGAAAAACTGTTTTTT.

CDR3 in amino acids: CASSYFNLNTEAFF. CDR3 bases: TGTGCCAGCAGTTACTTCAATTTGAACACTGAAGCTTTCTTT. This sequence joins TRBV6-5 and TRBJ1-1; D gene unclear. Per germline, CDR1 MNHEY and CDR2 SVGAGI. This CDR3 has 14 amino acids. Trimming removed 1 base at V and 0 bases at J, with 6 bases between.

CDR3 bases: TGTGCCAGCAGTTTAACGTCCCAGGGAGCCGCTAATGAAAAACTGTTTTTT. It specifies CASSLTSQGAANEKLFF. V is TRBV28 and J is TRBJ1-4; TRBD1 might be the D (5 bases). The CDR3 totals 17 residues. Deletions cut 2 bases from V and 3 bases from J, with 16 bases between. Germline CDR1 is MDHEN and CDR2 is SYDVKM.

V and J are TRBV19 and TRBJ1-3, with a tentative D call TRBD1 (6 bases). The V end lost 5 bases, the J end lost 7 bases, and 21 bases lay between the germline ends. The germline V gene has CDR1 LNHDA and CDR2 SQIVND (reference sequence). The CDR3 has 16 amino acids. CDR3 in DNA: TGTGCCAGTAGTGACCGGGACACCGCTTTTCTGAACACCATATATTTT. Protein product: CASSDRDTAFLNTIYF.

This clone was observed a few times. The genes are TRBV4-3 and TRBJ2-2, with D perhaps matching TRBD1 (6 bases). The ends were cut back, 0 bases at V and 4 bases at J, with 15 bases in the middle. The length of the CDR3 is 17 residues. Germline CDR1 reads LGHNA; CDR2 reads YSLEER. The CDR3 DNA follows: TGCGCCAGCAGCCAAGACCCCTCAGGGGCCGGCACCGGGGAGCTGTTTTTT. Amino acid sequence: CASSQDPSGAGTGELFF.

This clone was counted only a few times. V and J are TRBV7-3 and TRBJ2-1; 9 bases line up with TRBD2. The CDR3 is 14 amino acids. Unmatched junction bases numbered 1, after V lost 2 bases and J lost 5 bases. Germline CDR1 is SGHTA and CDR2 is FQGTGA. The CDR3 coding sequence is TGTGCCAGCAGCTTATCTAGCGGGGACAATGAGCAGTTCTTC. Translation gives CASSLSSGDNEQFF.

A single count supports this clone. The chain couples TRBV11-2 to TRBJ2-4, with no clear D. V lost 3 bases and J lost 0, with 9 bases in between. The CDR3 sequence is 15 residues long. Germline V gene data show CDR1 as SGHAT and CDR2 as FQNNGV. The CDR3 here is CASSFGAIAKNIQYF. CDR3 coding DNA: TGTGCCAGCAGCTTTGGCGCCATAGCCAAAAACATTCAGTACTTC.

V and J are TRBV5-4 and TRBJ2-3, with D unresolved. The germline V gene has CDR1 SGHNT and CDR2 YYREEE (reference sequence). The CDR3 is 12 amino acids. Trimming removed 3 bases from V and 3 bases from J, with 5 bases in between. The CDR3 sequence: CASSSGTDTQYF. The CDR3 nucleotides read TGTGCCAGCAGCTCCGGGACAGATACGCAGTATTTT.

The chain uses TRBV6-6 and TRBJ2-5; D unresolved. V lost 1 base to trimming and J lost 2 bases, with 2 bases between them. Germline loops: CDR1 MNHNY, CDR2 SVGAGI (reference sequence). CDR3 length: 12 residues. The CDR3 bases are TGTGCCAGCAGTTACTTTCAAGAGACCCAGTACTTC. Encoded protein: CASSYFQETQYF.

The chain uses TRBV4-1 and TRBJ1-5; D gene unclear. Trimming cost V 2 bases and J 3 bases, with 20 bases left between them. CDR1 MGHRA and CDR2 YSYEKL come from the germline V gene. The CDR3 is 18 amino acids. The CDR3 sequence: CASSQNVVAFTHNQPQHF. In DNA form, the CDR3 reads TGCGCCAGCAGCCAAAATGTGGTGGCCTTCACCCACAATCAGCCCCAGCATTTT.

The rearrangement joins TRBV27 to TRBJ2-2; 12 bases match TRBD2. Germline values: CDR1 MNHEY, CDR2 SMNVEV (reference sequence). V trimming: 4 bases; J trimming: 4 bases; junction bases outside the gene matches: 4. The length of the CDR3 is 16 residues. Here the CDR3 DNA reads TGTGCCAGCAGTTCCCTAGCGGGGGGGATCACCGGGGAGCTGTTTTTT. As protein: CASSSLAGGITGELFF.

This clone was seen a few times. The genes are TRBV7-9 and TRBJ2-2; no firm D call. Trimming removed 5 bases from V and 5 bases from J, with 6 bases in between. The germline V gene has CDR1 SEHNR and CDR2 FQNEAQ (reference sequence). The CDR3 extends over 12 amino acids. CDR3 loop: CASSQRTGELFF. As DNA, the CDR3 is TGTGCCAGCAGCCAACGAACCGGGGAGCTGTTTTTT.

This chain links TRBV7-2 with TRBJ2-7; a weak D match, TRBD2 (6 bases). Germline loops: CDR1 SGHTA, CDR2 FQGNSA. The CDR3 length is 15 residues. V was trimmed by 5 bases and J by 4 bases, leaving 18 bases between them. The CDR3 protein is CASSRDGGAFYEQYF. CDR3 bases: TGTGCCAGCAGCCGGGACGGAGGGGCGTTTTACGAGCAGTACTTC.